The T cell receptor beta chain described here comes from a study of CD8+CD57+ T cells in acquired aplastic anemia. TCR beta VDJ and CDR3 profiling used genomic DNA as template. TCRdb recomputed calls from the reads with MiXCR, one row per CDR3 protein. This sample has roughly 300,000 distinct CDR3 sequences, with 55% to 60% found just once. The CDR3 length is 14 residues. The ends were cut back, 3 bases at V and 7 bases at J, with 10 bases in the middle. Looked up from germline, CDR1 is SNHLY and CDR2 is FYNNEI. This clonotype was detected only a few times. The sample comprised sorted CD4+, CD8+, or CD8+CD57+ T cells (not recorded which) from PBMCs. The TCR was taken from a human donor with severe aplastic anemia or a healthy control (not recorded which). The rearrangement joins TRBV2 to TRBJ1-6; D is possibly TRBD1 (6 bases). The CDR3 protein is CASSEDSRNSPLHF. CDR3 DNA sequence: TGTGCCAGCAGTGAGGACAGTAGGAATTCACCCCTCCACTTT.